The T cell receptor beta chain under discussion was sequenced for a study of graft-versus-host responses after intestinal transplantation. On the study more broadly: The whole recipient group had anti-thymocyte globulin induction followed by tacrolimus and steroids for around three years. Study conclusions and caveats: GvH clones were found in recipient marrow; some appeared first in ileum or blood.

As for this clone: Its antigen remains unidentified.

Germline lookup yields CDR1 SGHRS and CDR2 YFSETQ. The CDR3 loop spans 14 amino acids. Trimming took 0 bases from V and 7 from J; bases not matched to a gene: 0. The data were produced by immunoSEQ multiplex PCR, yet TCRdb's version contains in-frame clones alone and is incomplete. Among about 36,000 clones listed, approximately 93% were seen once. This rearrangement joins TRBV5-1 to TRBJ1-4, with TRBD1 matching over 10 bases. The TCR originated in a human donor who was the organ donor for an intestinal transplant. The material was unstimulated CD4+ T cells sorted from spleen or lymph node cells, obtained before transplant. CDR3 residues: CASSLGTGGEKLFF. DNA for the CDR3: TGCGCCAGCAGCTTGGGGACAGGGGGTGAAAAACTGTTTTTT.